This TCR beta chain was sequenced in a study of vaccination and CD4 T cells after COVID-19. There are a few counts of this clonotype. Antigen: not known. Sequence data for DNA of cultured CD4+ T cells were generated by the Oncomine TCR Beta short-read assay. Each CDR3 protein is one row after TCRdb ran MiXCR on the PCR reads. The data contain under 20,000 distinct CDR3 sequences, approximately 44% of them singletons. Described treatment: roughly nine-day PBMC culture with coronavirus spike peptide pools or control peptides (ViraFEST assay). The CDR3 extends over 14 amino acids. Germline lookup yields CDR1 MNHEY and CDR2 SVGEGT. V was clipped by 8 bases and J by 4 bases; unmatched bases: 8.

The input for sequencing was CD4+ T cells from blood, cultured in vitro, taken after SARS-CoV-2 vaccination. The receptor was isolated from a human donor who had recovered from COVID-19. The chain carries TRBV6-2 or TRBV6-3 and TRBJ2-7; 10 bases are a match to TRBD2. The CDR3 bases are TGTGCCAGCGTCCTAGCGGGAGCCTCGTACGAGCAGTACTTC. As protein: CASVLAGASYEQYF.